What follows describes a single T cell receptor (beta chain). Germline trimming cut 1 base from V and 1 base from J; bases unmatched to any gene: 4. The V gene's germline CDR1 is SGHRS and CDR2 YFSETQ. The CDR3 consists of 15 residues. The data belong to a study of shared clonotypes between healthy human individuals. Profiling relied on immunoSEQ multiplex PCR, and the TCRdb table lists in-frame clones only, not all of them. The sample records 470,000 or so clones, approximately 82% being singletons. The chain links TRBV5-1 to TRBJ1-1; TRBD1 aligns across 7 bases. The sequencing sample was made of PBMCs. This TCR was sampled from a woman aged 40 to 49 in good health. Some clones in this sample may be carry-over from other donors' samples. The CDR3 region has the DNA TGCGCCAGCAGCTTGCGGCAGGGGGGGAACACTGAAGCTTTCTTT. Its protein product is CASSLRQGGNTEAFF.